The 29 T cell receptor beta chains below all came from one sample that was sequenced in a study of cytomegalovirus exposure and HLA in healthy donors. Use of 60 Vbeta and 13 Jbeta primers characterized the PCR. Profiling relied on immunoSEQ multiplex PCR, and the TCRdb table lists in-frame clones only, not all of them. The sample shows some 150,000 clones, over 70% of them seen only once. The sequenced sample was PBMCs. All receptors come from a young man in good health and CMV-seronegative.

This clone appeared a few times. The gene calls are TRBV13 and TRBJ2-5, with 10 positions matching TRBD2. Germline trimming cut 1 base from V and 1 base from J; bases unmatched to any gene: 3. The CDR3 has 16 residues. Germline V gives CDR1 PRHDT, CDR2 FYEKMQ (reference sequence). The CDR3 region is CASSLEAGGPQETQYF. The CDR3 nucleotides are TGTGCCAGCAGCTTAGAAGCGGGGGGGCCCCAAGAGACCCAGTACTTC.

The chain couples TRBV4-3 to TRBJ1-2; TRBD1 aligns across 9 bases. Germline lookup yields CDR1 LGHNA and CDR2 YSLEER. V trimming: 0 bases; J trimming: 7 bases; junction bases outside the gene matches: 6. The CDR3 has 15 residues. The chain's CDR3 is CASSQDLGTGRGYTF. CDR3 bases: TGCGCCAGCAGCCAAGATCTCGGGACAGGGCGTGGCTACACCTTC.

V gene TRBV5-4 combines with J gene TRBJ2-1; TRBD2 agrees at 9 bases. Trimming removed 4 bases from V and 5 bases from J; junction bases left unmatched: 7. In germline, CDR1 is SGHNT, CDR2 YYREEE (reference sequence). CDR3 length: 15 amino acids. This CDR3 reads CASSPNSGGHNEQFF. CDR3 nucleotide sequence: TGTGCCAGCAGCCCAAATAGCGGGGGCCACAATGAGCAGTTCTTC. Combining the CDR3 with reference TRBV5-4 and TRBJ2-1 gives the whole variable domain ETGVTQSPTHLIKTRGQQVTLRCSSQSGHNTVSWYQQALGQGPQFIFQYYREEENGRGNFPPRFSGLQFPNYSSELNVNALELDDSALYLCASSPNSGGHNEQFFGPGTRLTVL.

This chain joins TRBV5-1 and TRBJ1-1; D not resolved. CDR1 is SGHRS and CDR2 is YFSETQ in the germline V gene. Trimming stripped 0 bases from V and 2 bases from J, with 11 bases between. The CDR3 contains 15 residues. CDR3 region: CASSLDTAPNTEAFF. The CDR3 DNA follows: TGCGCCAGCAGCTTGGATACAGCACCTAACACTGAAGCTTTCTTT.

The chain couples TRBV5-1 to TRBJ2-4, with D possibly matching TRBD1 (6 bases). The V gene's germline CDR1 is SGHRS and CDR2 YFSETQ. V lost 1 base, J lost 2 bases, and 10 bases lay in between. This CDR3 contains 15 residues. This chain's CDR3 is CASSLQQGTKNIQYF. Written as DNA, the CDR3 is TGCGCCAGCAGCTTGCAACAGGGAACCAAAAACATTCAGTACTTC.

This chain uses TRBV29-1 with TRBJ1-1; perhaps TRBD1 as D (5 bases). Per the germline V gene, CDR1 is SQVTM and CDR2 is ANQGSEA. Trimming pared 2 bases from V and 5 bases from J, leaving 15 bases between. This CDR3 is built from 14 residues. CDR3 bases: TGCAGCGTTGAAATTCCGGGGGGATTTACTGAAGCTTTCTTT. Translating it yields CSVEIPGGFTEAFF. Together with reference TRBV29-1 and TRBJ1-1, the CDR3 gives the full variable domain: SAVISQKPSRDICQRGTSLTIQCQVDSQVTMMFWYRQQPGQSLTLIATANQGSEATYESGFVIDKFPISRPNLTFSTLTVSNMSPEDSSIYLCSVEIPGGFTEAFFGQGTRLTVV.

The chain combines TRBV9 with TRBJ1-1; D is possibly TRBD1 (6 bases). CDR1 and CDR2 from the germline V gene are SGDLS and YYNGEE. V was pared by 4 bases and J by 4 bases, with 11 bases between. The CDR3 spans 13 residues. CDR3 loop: CASSSQGRTEAFF. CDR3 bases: TGTGCCAGCAGCTCACAGGGACGCACTGAAGCTTTCTTT.

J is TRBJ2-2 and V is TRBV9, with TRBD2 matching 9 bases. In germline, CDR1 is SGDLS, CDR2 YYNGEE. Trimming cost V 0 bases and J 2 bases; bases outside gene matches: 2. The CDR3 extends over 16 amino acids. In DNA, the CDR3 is TGTGCCAGCAGCGTAGGAGCGGGGGGAAACACCGGGGAGCTGTTTTTT. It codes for CASSVGAGGNTGELFF. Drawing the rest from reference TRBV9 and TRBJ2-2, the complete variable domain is DSGVTQTPKHLITATGQRVTLRCSPRSGDLSVYWYQQSLDQGLQFLIQYYNGEERAKGNILERFSAQQFPDLHSELNLSSLELGDSALYFCASSVGAGGNTGELFFGEGSRLTVL.

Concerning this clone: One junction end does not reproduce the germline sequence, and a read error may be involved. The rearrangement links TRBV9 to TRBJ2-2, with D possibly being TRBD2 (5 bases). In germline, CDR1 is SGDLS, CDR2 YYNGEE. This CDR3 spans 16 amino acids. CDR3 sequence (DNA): TGTGCCAGCAGCGTAGACTCGGGGTTGAACGCCGGGGAGCTGTTTTTT. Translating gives CASSVDSGLNAGELFF.

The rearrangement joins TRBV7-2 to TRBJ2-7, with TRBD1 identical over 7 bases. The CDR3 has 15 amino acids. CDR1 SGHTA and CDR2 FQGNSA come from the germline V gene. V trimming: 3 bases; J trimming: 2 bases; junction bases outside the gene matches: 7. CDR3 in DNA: TGTGCCAGCAGCTTTGGGATGGGACAGACCTACGAGCAGTACTTC. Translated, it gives CASSFGMGQTYEQYF.

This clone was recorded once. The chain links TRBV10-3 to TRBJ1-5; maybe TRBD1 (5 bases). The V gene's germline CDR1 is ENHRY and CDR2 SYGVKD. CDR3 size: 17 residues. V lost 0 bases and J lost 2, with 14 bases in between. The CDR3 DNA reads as TGTGCCATCAGTGAGTCGGAGGGACCCCCTGGCAATCAGCCCCAGCATTTT. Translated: CAISESEGPPGNQPQHF.

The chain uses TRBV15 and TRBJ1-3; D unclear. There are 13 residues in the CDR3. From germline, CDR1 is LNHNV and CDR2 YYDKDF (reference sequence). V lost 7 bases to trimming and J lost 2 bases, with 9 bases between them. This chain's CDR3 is CATTEATGNTIYF. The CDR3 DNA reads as TGTGCCACCACGGAGGCCACTGGAAACACCATATATTTT.

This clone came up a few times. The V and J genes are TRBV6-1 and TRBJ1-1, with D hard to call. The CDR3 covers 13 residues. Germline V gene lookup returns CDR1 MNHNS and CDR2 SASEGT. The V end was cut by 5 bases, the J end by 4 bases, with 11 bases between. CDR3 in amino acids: CASSTRVGTEAFF. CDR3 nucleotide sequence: TGTGCCAGCAGTACTAGGGTTGGCACTGAAGCTTTCTTT.

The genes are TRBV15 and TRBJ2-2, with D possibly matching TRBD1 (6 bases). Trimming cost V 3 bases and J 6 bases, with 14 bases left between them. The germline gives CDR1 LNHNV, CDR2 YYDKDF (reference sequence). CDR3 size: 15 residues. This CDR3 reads CATSRAGRGAGELFF. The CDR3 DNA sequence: TGTGCCACCAGCAGGGCCGGCAGGGGTGCCGGGGAGCTGTTTTTT.

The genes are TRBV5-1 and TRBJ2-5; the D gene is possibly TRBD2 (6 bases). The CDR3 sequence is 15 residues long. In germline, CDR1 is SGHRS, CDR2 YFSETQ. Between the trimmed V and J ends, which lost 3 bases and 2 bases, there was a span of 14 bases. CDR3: CASSSLGSRQETQYF. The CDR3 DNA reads TGCGCCAGCAGCTCGCTCGGGAGCAGGCAAGAGACCCAGTACTTC.

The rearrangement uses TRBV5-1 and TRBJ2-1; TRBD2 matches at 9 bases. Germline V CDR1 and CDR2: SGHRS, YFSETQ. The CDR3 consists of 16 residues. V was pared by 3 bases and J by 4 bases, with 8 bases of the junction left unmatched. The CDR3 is CASSSPPSGAYNEQFF. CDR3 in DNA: TGCGCCAGCAGCTCCCCCCCTAGCGGGGCTTACAATGAGCAGTTCTTC.

The CDR3 loop reads CASSEFGDSMYEQYF. CDR3 sequence (DNA): TGTGCCAGCAGTGAATTCGGGGACAGCATGTACGAGCAGTACTTC. This chain joins TRBV6-1 and TRBJ2-7, with TRBD1 identical over 7 bases. The germline V gene encodes CDR1 MNHNS and CDR2 SASEGT. The CDR3 sequence is 15 residues long. J gave up 4 bases and V 2 bases, and 8 bases lay outside the gene matches.

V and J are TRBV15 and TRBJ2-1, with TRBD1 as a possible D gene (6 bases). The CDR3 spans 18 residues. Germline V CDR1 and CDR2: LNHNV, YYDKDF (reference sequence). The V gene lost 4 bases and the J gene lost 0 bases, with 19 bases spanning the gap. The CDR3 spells CATSTSHNRVISYNEQFF. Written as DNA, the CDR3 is TGTGCCACCAGCACTTCACACAACAGGGTCATCTCCTACAATGAGCAGTTCTTC. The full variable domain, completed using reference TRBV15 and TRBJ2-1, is DAMVIQNPRYQVTQFGKPVTLSCSQTLNHNVMYWYQQKSSQAPKLLFHYYDKDFNNEADTPDNFQSRRPNTSFCFLDIRSPGLGDTAMYLCATSTSHNRVISYNEQFFGPGTRLTVL.

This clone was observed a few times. The CDR3 here is CASSPDTGELFF. Written as DNA, the CDR3 is TGCGCCAGCAGCCCGGACACCGGGGAGCTGTTTTTT. The rearrangement uses TRBV4-1 and TRBJ2-2; D gene uncertain. The germline CDR1 and CDR2 sequences are MGHRA and YSYEKL. V dropped 4 bases and J dropped 3 bases, with 3 bases sitting between them. CDR3 length: 12 residues.

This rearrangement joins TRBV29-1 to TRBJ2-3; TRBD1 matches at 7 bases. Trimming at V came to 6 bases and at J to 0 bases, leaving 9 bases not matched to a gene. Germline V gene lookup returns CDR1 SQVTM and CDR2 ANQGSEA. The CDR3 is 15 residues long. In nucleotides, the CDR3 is TGCAGCGTCAGGGACAGCCCAGTTAGCACAGATACGCAGTATTTT. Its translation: CSVRDSPVSTDTQYF.

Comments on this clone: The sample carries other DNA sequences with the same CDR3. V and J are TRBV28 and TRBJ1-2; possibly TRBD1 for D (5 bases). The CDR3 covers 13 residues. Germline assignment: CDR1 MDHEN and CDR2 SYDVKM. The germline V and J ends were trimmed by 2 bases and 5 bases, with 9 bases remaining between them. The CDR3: CASSLGQGYGYTF. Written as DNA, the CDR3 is TGTGCCAGCAGTTTAGGTCAGGGATATGGCTACACCTTC.

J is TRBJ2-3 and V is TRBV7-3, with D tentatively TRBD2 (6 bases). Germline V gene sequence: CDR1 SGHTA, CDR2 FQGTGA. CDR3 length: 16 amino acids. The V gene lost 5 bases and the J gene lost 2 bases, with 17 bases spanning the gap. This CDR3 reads CASSQSSGGVTDTQYF. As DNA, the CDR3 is TGTGCCAGCAGCCAAAGTAGCGGAGGGGTCACAGATACGCAGTATTTT.

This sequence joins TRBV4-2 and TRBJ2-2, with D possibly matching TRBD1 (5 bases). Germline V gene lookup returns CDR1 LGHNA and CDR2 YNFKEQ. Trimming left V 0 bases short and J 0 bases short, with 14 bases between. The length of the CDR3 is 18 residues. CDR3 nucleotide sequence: TGTGCCAGCAGCCAAGATGAAGTAGGGGCCACGAACACCGGGGAGCTGTTTTTT. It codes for CASSQDEVGATNTGELFF.

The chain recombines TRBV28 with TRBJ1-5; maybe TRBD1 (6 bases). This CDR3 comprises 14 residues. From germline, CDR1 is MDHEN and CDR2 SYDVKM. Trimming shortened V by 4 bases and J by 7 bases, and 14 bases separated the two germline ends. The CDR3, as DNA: TGTGCCAGCAGTTCCTACAGGGTTCGACAGCCCCAGCATTTT. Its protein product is CASSSYRVRQPQHF.

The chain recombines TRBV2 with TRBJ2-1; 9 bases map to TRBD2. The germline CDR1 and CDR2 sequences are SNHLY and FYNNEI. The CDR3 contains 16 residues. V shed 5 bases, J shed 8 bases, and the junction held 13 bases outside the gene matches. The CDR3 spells CASSSLLAGLLDEQFF. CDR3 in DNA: TGTGCCAGCAGTTCCCTCCTAGCGGGGTTACTGGATGAGCAGTTCTTC.

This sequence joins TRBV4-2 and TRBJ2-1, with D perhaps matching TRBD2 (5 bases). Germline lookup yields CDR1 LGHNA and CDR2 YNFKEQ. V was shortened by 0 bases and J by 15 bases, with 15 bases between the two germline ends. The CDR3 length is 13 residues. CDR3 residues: CASSQDTREFMFF. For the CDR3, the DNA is TGTGCCAGCAGCCAAGATACGAGGGAGTTTATGTTCTTC.

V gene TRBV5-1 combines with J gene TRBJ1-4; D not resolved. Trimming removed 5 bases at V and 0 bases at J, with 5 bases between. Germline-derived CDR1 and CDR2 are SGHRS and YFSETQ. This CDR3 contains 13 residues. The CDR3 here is CASRGATNEKLFF. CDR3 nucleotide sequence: TGCGCCAGCAGGGGAGCAACTAATGAAAAACTGTTTTTT. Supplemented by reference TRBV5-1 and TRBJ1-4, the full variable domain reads KAGVTQTPRYLIKTRGQQVTLSCSPISGHRSVSWYQQTPGQGLQFLFEYFSETQRNKGNFPGRFSGRQFSNSRSEMNVSTLELGDSALYLCASRGATNEKLFFGSGTQLSVL.

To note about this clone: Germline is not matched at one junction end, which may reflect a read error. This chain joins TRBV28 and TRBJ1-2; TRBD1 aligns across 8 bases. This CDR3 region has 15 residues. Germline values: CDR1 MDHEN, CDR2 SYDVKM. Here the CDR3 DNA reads TGTGCCAGCAGTCGGACAGGGCGGTCGAACTATGGCTACCCCTTC. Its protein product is CASSRTGRSNYGYPF.

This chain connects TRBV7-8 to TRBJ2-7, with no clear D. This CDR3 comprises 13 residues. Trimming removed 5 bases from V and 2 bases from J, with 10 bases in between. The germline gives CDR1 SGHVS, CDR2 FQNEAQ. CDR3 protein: CASSPSPAYEQYF. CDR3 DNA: TGTGCCAGCAGCCCCTCCCCCGCCTACGAGCAGTACTTC.